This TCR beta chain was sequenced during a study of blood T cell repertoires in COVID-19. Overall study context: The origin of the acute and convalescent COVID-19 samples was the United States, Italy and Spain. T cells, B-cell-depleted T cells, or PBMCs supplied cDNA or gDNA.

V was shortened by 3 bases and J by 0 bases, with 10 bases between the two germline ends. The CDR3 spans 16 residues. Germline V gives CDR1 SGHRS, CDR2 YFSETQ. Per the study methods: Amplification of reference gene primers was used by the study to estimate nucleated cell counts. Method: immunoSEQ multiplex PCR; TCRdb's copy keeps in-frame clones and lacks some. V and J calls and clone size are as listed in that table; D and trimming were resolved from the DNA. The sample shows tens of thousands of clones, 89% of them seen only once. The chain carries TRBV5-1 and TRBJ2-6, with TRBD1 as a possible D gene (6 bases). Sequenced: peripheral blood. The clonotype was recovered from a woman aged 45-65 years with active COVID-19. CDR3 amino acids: CASSSIGGSGANVLTF. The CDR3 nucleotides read TGCGCCAGCAGCTCGATAGGGGGCTCTGGGGCCAACGTCCTGACTTTC.